These 20 T cell receptor beta chains were sequenced from one sample in a study of blood T cell repertoires in COVID-19 (dated by TCRdb to the early 2020s). Library creation used the immunoSEQ multiplex PCR assay. TCRdb retrieved this table from immuneACCESS and kept in-frame rearrangements only. Not all clones are present; in checked studies, unresolved V genes account for under half, and no reason is known for the remainder. Recorded for this sample are about 76,000 clones; approximately 86% of them occurred a single time. Together, the top ten hold around 17% of the sample. The sample comprised peripheral blood. These receptors all come from a human donor in a cohort sampled during active COVID-19.

This chain links TRBV11-2 with TRBJ1-4, with D unclear. The germline gives CDR1 SGHAT, CDR2 FQNNGV. The CDR3 runs 14 residues. Between the trimmed V and J ends, which lost 4 bases and 6 bases, there was a span of 12 bases. The CDR3 DNA sequence: TGTGCCAGCAGCTACGGTCTCCGGGATGAAAAACTGTTTTTT. It encodes CASSYGLRDEKLFF. Filled out from reference TRBV11-2 and TRBJ1-4, the complete variable domain reads EAGVAQSPRYKIIEKRQSVAFWCNPISGHATLYWYQQILGQGPKLLIQFQNNGVVDDSQLPKDRFSAERLKGVDSTLKIQPAKLEDSAVYLCASSYGLRDEKLFFGSGTQLSVL.

This clone has a single count. This chain joins TRBV3-1 (or the pseudogene TRBV3-2) and TRBJ2-1, with TRBD2 matching 10 bases. CDR1 is LGHDT and CDR2 is YNNKEL in the germline V gene (reference sequence). This CDR3 is 14 amino acids long. The J segment lost 12 bases and the V segment lost 4 bases, leaving 9 bases of the junction unmatched. DNA of the CDR3: TGTGCCAGCAGCCCGAGGTCTAGCGGGAGACGGCAGTTCTTC. This codes for CASSPRSSGRRQFF.

This sequence joins TRBV7-3 and TRBJ2-2, with 9 bases aligning to TRBD1. The V segment lost 6 bases and the J segment 4 bases; nucleotides outside the gene matches: 6. The CDR3 totals 15 residues. The V gene's germline CDR1 is SGHTA and CDR2 FQGTGA. This chain's CDR3 is CASSFTGGVTGELFF. CDR3 DNA sequence: TGTGCCAGCAGTTTCACAGGGGGCGTCACCGGGGAGCTGTTTTTT.

V and J are TRBV19 and TRBJ2-1; 7 bases agree with TRBD1. The CDR3 has 16 amino acids. Germline values: CDR1 LNHDA, CDR2 SQIVND (reference sequence). The junction had 11 bases not matched to a gene; V was cut back by 4 bases and J by 5 bases. The CDR3 is CASSNPPGQLNNEQFF. CDR3 coding DNA: TGTGCCAGTAGTAACCCACCGGGACAGCTGAACAATGAGCAGTTCTTC.

J is TRBJ1-3 and V is TRBV6-5; D is ambiguous. The CDR3 runs 15 residues. Looked up from germline, CDR1 is MNHEY and CDR2 is SVGAGI. V lost 4 bases, J lost 0 bases, and 10 bases lay in between. The CDR3, as DNA: TGTGCCAGCAGTTTACGTGGCTTCTCTGGAAACACCATATATTTT. Its protein product is CASSLRGFSGNTIYF.

This chain uses TRBV7-9 with TRBJ1-5, with a tentative D call TRBD1 (6 bases). This CDR3 has 15 residues. V was shortened by 1 base and J by 0 bases, with 7 bases between the two germline ends. CDR1 is SEHNR, CDR2 FQNEAQ, per germline (reference sequence). The CDR3 protein is CASSLEQGSNQPQHF. CDR3 nucleotide sequence: TGTGCCAGCAGCTTAGAACAGGGTAGCAATCAGCCCCAGCATTTT.

The chain couples TRBV18 to TRBJ1-2, with 7 positions matching TRBD1. CDR1 is KGHSH and CDR2 is LQKENI in the germline V gene. J was trimmed by 3 bases and V by 3 bases; bases with no gene match: 13. The CDR3 loop spans 17 amino acids. In DNA form, the CDR3 reads TGTGCCAGCTCACCGAGGTTACAGGGGCAGAAAGACTATGGCTACACCTTC. Translating gives CASSPRLQGQKDYGYTF.

The chain links TRBV29-1 to TRBJ1-3, with no clear D. The germline gives CDR1 SQVTM, CDR2 ANQGSEA. Trimming pared 6 bases from V and 7 bases from J, leaving 19 bases between. The CDR3 consists of 14 residues. The CDR3 protein is CSVRTEGTANTIYF. For the CDR3, the DNA is TGCAGCGTGCGGACGGAGGGAACGGCGAACACCATATATTTT.

This sequence joins TRBV2 and TRBJ1-3, with D possibly being TRBD1 (6 bases). V shed 7 bases and J shed 0 bases, with 16 bases lying between them. Germline V CDR1 and CDR2: SNHLY, FYNNEI. This CDR3 contains 16 residues. The CDR3 DNA reads as TGTGCCAGCATCGCCGACAGGACCCGCTCTGGAAACACCATATATTTT. It encodes CASIADRTRSGNTIYF. Variable domain in full (rest from reference TRBV2 and TRBJ1-3): EPEVTQTPSHQVTQMGQEVILRCVPISNHLYFYWYRQILGQKVEFLVSFYNNEISEKSEIFDDQFSVERPDGSNFTLKIRSTKLEDSAMYFCASIADRTRSGNTIYFGEGSWLTVV.

The CDR3 is CASSGPGQGESDEKLFF. DNA for the CDR3: TGTGCCAGCAGTGGACCGGGACAGGGGGAGTCGGATGAAAAACTGTTTTTT. V and J are TRBV6-1 and TRBJ1-4; TRBD1 aligns across 11 bases. The CDR3 consists of 17 residues. V dropped 4 bases and J dropped 6; count of bases not matched to a gene: 10. From germline, CDR1 is MNHNS and CDR2 SASEGT.

The genes are TRBV28 and TRBJ1-5, with unresolved D. Germline CDR1 reads MDHEN; CDR2 reads SYDVKM. With 9 bases removed from V and 6 bases from J, the gap between germline ends came to 15 bases. The CDR3 is 13 amino acids. As DNA, the CDR3 is TGTGCCAGTAAAGCTAGCGTACGTCAGCCCCAGCATTTT. This encodes CASKASVRQPQHF.

The chain couples TRBV6-2 or TRBV6-3 to TRBJ1-2; 7 bases line up with TRBD1. This CDR3 spans 15 amino acids. V shed 2 bases, J shed 4 bases, and the junction held 7 bases outside the gene matches. CDR1 is MNHEY and CDR2 is SVGEGT in the germline V gene. The chain's CDR3 is CASSYPGTELYGYTF. The CDR3 DNA follows: TGTGCCAGCAGTTACCCTGGGACAGAGCTCTATGGCTACACCTTC.

The sample holds one count of this clone. The rearrangement joins TRBV4-3 to TRBJ2-1; 11 bases are shared with TRBD2. V shed 1 base and J 13 bases; nucleotides not matched to a gene: 6. The CDR3 extends over 14 amino acids. The germline CDR1 and CDR2 sequences are LGHNA and YSLEER. The CDR3 DNA reads as TGCGCCAGCAGCCAAGGGCTAGCGGGGGGTTACCAGTTCTTC. The encoded protein is CASSQGLAGGYQFF.

The DNA for the CDR3 is TGTGCCAGCAGCTTAGAGGACAGCAGAAACACCGGGGAGCTGTTTTTT. This codes for CASSLEDSRNTGELFF. V is TRBV7-6 and J is TRBJ2-2; TRBD1 is a possible D gene (6 bases). The CDR3 spans 16 residues. With 1 base removed from V and 2 bases from J, the gap between germline ends came to 11 bases. The V gene's germline CDR1 is SGHVS and CDR2 FNYEAQ.

The chain has TRBV19 and TRBJ2-4, with TRBD1 identical over 7 bases. The length of the CDR3 is 14 residues. CDR1 LNHDA and CDR2 SQIVND come from the germline V gene (reference sequence). Germline trimming cut 9 bases from V and 3 bases from J; bases unmatched to any gene: 8. CDR3 loop: CASQQGLGKNIQYF. Here the CDR3 DNA reads TGTGCCAGCCAACAGGGGTTAGGCAAAAACATTCAGTACTTC.

V usage is TRBV6-5 and J usage is TRBJ1-2, with D possibly matching TRBD1 (6 bases). Germline V gives CDR1 MNHEY, CDR2 SVGAGI. V gave up 2 bases and J gave up 8 bases, with 15 bases separating them. The CDR3 has 14 amino acids. The CDR3 loop is CASSYASTGTGYTF. The CDR3, as DNA: TGTGCCAGCAGTTACGCGTCCACAGGGACCGGCTACACCTTC.

The gene calls are TRBV5-1 and TRBJ2-7, with 7 bases aligning to TRBD1. Per germline, CDR1 SGHRS and CDR2 YFSETQ. The CDR3 runs 16 residues. With 0 bases clipped from V and 1 base from J, the junction kept 7 bases outside the gene matches. The CDR3 DNA sequence: TGCGCCAGCAGCTTGGACGGACAGGTCCCGTCCTACGAGCAGTACTTC. Translated: CASSLDGQVPSYEQYF.

The gene calls are TRBV7-8 and TRBJ2-1; D might be TRBD2 (5 bases). In germline, CDR1 is SGHVS, CDR2 FQNEAQ. V lost 6 bases and J 2 bases, leaving 11 bases between the germline ends. The CDR3 sequence is 14 residues long. The CDR3 bases are TGTGCCAGCAGGCTAGCTGTACCCTACAATGAGCAGTTCTTC. It yields the protein CASRLAVPYNEQFF.

V gene TRBV18 combines with J gene TRBJ2-7, with D maybe TRBD1 (5 bases). The CDR3 is 14 residues long. Trimming shortened V by 2 bases and J by 0 bases, and 8 bases separated the two germline ends. Germline V gene lookup returns CDR1 KGHSH and CDR2 LQKENI. The CDR3 loop is CASSPTGTSYEQYF. The CDR3 region has the DNA TGTGCCAGCTCACCAACAGGCACCTCCTACGAGCAGTACTTC.

The table lists this clone with a few counts. The rearrangement links TRBV5-1 to TRBJ2-7; 8 bases map to TRBD1. CDR1 SGHRS and CDR2 YFSETQ come from the germline V gene. V was clipped by 4 bases and J by 2 bases; unmatched bases: 8. This CDR3 has 15 residues. CDR3 in amino acids: CASSVEGTGAYEQYF. CDR3 bases: TGCGCCAGCAGCGTCGAGGGGACAGGCGCCTACGAGCAGTACTTC.